Sequencing of this T cell receptor (beta chain) was carried out in a study of tumor-infiltrating lymphocytes in localized non-small cell lung cancer. The CDR3 sequence is 14 residues long. The V gene's germline CDR1 is MGHRA and CDR2 YSYEKL. Trimming pared 4 bases from V and 2 bases from J, leaving 8 bases between. The assay was immunoSEQ multiplex PCR, and TCRdb's table has in-frame clones only and misses some. Among about 16,000 clones listed, over 70% were seen once. The specimen was lung tumor tissue. The chain carries TRBV4-1 and TRBJ1-4; D is possibly TRBD1 (5 bases). This sequence originates from a human donor with non-small cell lung cancer. In DNA form, the CDR3 reads TGCGCCAGCAGCCCGGGACGGACTAATGAAAAACTGTTTTTT. This gives the protein CASSPGRTNEKLFF.